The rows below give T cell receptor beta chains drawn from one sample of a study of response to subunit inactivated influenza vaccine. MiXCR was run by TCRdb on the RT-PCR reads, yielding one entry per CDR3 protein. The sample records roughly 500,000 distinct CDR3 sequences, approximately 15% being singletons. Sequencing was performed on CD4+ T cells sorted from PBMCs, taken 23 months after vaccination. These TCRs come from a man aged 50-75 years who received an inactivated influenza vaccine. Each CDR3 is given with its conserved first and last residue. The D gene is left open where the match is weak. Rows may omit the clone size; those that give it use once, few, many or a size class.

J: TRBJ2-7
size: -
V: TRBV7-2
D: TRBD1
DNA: TGTGCCAGCAGCGCCTACCGGGGGACAGGCCACTATAACTTC
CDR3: CASSAYRGTGHYNF

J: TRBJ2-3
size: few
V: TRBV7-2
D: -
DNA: TGTGCCAGCAGCCAAATCCCAGATACGCAGTATTTT
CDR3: CASSQIPDTQYF

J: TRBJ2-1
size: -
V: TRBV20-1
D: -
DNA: TGCAGTGCTAGAAATTCTGGGAATGAGCAGTTCTTC
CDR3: CSARNSGNEQFF

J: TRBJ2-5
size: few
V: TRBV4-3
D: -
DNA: TGCGCCAGCAGCCAAGTTCTGGGGGCGTGGGAGACCCAGTACTTC
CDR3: CASSQVLGAWETQYF

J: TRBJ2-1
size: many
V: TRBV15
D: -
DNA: TGTGCCACCAGCATTGGCCTAGCGTACAATGAGCAGTTCTTC
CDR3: CATSIGLAYNEQFF

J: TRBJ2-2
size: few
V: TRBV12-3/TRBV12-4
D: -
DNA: TGTGCCAGCAGCTACGGGACAAAGAACACCGGGGAGCTGTTTTTT
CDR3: CASSYGTKNTGELFF

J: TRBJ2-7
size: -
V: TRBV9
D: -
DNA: TGTGCCAGCAGCGCGGGACCCTCCTACGAGCAGTACTTC
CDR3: CASSAGPSYEQYF

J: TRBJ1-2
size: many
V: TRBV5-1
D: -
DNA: TGCGCCAGCAGCTCGGATGGCGATCCAAACTATGGCTACACCTTC
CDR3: CASSSDGDPNYGYTF

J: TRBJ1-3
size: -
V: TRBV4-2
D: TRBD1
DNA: TGTGCCAGCAGCACCCAATCGACAGGGTCATCTGGAAACACCATATATTTT
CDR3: CASSTQSTGSSGNTIYF

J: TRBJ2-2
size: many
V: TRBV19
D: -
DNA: TGTGCCAGTAGTAGGGCAGGGACGAACACCGGGGAGCTGTTTTTT
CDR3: CASSRAGTNTGELFF

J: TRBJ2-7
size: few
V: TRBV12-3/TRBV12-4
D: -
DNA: TGTGCCAGCAGTTTTTCCGGGAACTCCTACGAGCAGTACTTC
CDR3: CASSFSGNSYEQYF

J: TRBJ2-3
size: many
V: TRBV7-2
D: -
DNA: TGTGCCAGCAGCGTAGACACTAGCACAGATACGCAGTATTTT
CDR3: CASSVDTSTDTQYF

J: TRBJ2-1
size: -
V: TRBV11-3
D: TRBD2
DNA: TGTGCCAGCAGCTTCGCCGGGACTAGCGGCTACAATGAGCAGTTCTTC
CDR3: CASSFAGTSGYNEQFF